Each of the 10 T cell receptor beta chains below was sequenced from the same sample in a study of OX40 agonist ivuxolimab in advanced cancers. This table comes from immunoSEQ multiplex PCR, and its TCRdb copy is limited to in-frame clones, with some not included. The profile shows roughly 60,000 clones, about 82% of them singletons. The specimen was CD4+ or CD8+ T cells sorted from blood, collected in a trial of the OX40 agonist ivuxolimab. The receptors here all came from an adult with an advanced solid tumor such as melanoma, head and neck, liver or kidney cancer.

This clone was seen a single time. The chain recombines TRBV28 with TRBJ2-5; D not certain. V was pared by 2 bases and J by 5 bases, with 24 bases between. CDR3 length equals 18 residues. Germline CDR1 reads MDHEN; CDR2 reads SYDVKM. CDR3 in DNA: TGTGCCAGCAGTTTACTTCTGAGCCTTGGGCCTCTAGAGGAGACCCAGTACTTC. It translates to CASSLLLSLGPLEETQYF.

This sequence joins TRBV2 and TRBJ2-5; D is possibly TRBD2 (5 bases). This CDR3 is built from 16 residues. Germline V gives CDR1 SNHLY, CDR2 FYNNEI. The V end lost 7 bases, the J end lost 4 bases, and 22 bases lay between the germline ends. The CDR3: CASTRRTAAVGETQYF. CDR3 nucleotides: TGTGCCAGCACCAGAAGGACTGCAGCGGTAGGAGAGACCCAGTACTTC. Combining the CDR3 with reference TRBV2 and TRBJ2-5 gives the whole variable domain EPEVTQTPSHQVTQMGQEVILRCVPISNHLYFYWYRQILGQKVEFLVSFYNNEISEKSEIFDDQFSVERPDGSNFTLKIRSTKLEDSAMYFCASTRRTAAVGETQYFGPGTRLLVL.

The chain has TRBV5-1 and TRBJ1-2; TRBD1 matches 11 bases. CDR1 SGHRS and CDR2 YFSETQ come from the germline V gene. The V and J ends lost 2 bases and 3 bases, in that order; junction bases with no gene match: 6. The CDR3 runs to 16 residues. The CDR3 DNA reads TGCGCCAGCAGCTTACCCCGGGACAGGGGGGACTATGGCTACACCTTC. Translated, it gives CASSLPRDRGDYGYTF.

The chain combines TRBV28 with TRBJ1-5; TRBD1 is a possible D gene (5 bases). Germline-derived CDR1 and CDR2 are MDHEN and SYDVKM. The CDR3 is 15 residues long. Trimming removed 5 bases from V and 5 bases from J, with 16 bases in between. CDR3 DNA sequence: TGTGCCAGCAGTCCTCAGGGTCAGGGAGATCAGCCCCAGCATTTT. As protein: CASSPQGQGDQPQHF.

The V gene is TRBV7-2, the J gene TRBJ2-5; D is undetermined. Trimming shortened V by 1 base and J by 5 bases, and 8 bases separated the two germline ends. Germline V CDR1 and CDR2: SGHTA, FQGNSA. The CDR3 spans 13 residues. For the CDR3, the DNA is TGTGCCAGCAGCTTAGGCAGCCGTGAGACCCAGTACTTC. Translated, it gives CASSLGSRETQYF.

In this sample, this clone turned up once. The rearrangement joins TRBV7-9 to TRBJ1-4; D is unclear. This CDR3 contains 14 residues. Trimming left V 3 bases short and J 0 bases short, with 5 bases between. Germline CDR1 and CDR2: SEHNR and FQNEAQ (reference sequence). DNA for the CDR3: TGTGCCAGCAGCTTTTTTACAACTAATGAAAAACTGTTTTTT. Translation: CASSFFTTNEKLFF.

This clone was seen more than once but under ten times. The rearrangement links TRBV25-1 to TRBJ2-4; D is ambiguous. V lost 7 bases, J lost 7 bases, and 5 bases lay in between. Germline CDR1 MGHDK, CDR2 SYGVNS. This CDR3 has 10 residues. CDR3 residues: CASKGNIQYF. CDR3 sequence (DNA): TGTGCCAGCAAAGGGAACATTCAGTACTTC. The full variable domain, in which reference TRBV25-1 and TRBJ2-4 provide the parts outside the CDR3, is EADIYQTPRYLVIGTGKKITLECSQTMGHDKMYWYQQDPGMELHLIHYSYGVNSTEKGDLSSESTVSRIRTEHFPLTLESARPSHTSQYLCASKGNIQYFGAGTRLSVL.

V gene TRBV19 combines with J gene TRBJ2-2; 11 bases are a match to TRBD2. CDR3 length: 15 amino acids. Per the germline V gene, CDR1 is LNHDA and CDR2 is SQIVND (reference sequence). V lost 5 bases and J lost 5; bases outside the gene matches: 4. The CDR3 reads CASSVAGGGTGELFF. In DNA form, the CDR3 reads TGTGCCAGTAGTGTAGCGGGAGGGGGGACCGGGGAGCTGTTTTTT.

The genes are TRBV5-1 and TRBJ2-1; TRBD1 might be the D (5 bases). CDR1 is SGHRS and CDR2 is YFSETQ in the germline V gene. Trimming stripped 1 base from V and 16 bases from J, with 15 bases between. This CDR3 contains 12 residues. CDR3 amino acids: CASSLRPGPYFF. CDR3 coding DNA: TGCGCCAGCAGCTTGCGACCAGGGCCCTATTTCTTC.

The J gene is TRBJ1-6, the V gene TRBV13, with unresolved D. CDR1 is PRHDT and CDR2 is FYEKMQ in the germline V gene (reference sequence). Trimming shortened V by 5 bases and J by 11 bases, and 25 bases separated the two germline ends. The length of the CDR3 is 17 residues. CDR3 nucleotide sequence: TGTGCCAGCAGCCACTCCGTGCCTCGGAAGAAGTTGGCACCCCTCCACTTT. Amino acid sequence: CASSHSVPRKKLAPLHF.